This is a list of T cell receptor beta chains from one sample in a study of blood T cell repertoires in COVID-19. The table came from immunoSEQ multiplex PCR; TCRdb's copy has only in-frame clones and leaves some out. The sample yields more than 150,000 clones, 80% to 90% seen once. Sequenced material: peripheral blood. These receptor sequences come from a woman aged 45-59 years with acute or convalescent COVID-19. CDR3s include the opening cysteine and the closing phenylalanine or tryptophan. The order of the fields is D gene, CDR3 length, V gene, J gene, CDR3 protein, CDR3 DNA. A D gene is named only where the DNA matches it firmly.

-	11	TRBV29-1	TRBJ2-2	CSVGGKRELFF	TGCAGCGTTGGAGGGAAGAGGGAGCTGTTTTTT
-	15	TRBV27	TRBJ2-7	CASSLTAEGYYEQYF	TGTGCCAGCAGTTTAACGGCGGAGGGTTACTACGAGCAGTACTTC
TRBD1	14	TRBV19	TRBJ1-4	CASRYGQGNEKLFF	TGTGCCAGTAGATACGGACAGGGGAATGAAAAACTGTTTTTT
TRBD1	18	TRBV3-1/TRBV3-2	TRBJ1-5	CASSQARPTGFSNQPQHF	TGTGCCAGCAGCCAAGCCCGCCCGACAGGGTTTAGCAATCAGCCCCAGCATTTT
-	18	TRBV3-1/TRBV3-2	TRBJ1-1	CASSQGGWGNRWNTEAFF	TGTGCCAGCAGCCAGGGGGGGTGGGGAAACAGATGGAACACTGAAGCTTTCTTT
TRBD1	14	TRBV6-6	TRBJ2-7	CASGSSTGSHEQYF	TGTGCCAGCGGATCCTCGACAGGGAGCCACGAGCAGTACTTC
TRBD2	18	TRBV7-6	TRBJ2-6	CASSLERGGHAGANVLTF	TGTGCCAGCAGCTTAGAACGGGGAGGGCACGCTGGGGCCAACGTCCTGACTTTC
TRBD1	14	TRBV5-5	TRBJ1-5	CASSGQGGNQPQHF	TGTGCCAGCAGCGGACAGGGAGGTAATCAGCCCCAGCATTTT
-	13	TRBV7-7	TRBJ2-3	CASSGGLTDTQYF	TGTGCCAGCAGCGGGGGGTTGACAGATACGCAGTATTTT
TRBD2	14	TRBV30	TRBJ2-7	CAWSLGGSSYEQYF	TGTGCCTGGAGTCTGGGCGGGAGTTCCTACGAGCAGTACTTC
-	15	TRBV6-2/TRBV6-3	TRBJ1-4	CASSYLTREGEKLFF	TGTGCCAGCAGTTATCTGACACGGGAGGGAGAAAAACTGTTTTTT
TRBD2	16	TRBV19	TRBJ2-7	CASSRGLAGTYYEQYF	TGTGCCAGTAGCAGGGGACTAGCGGGAACATACTACGAGCAGTACTTC
-	12	TRBV12-5	TRBJ2-7	CASGSGLYEQYF	TGTGCTAGTGGTTCAGGACTCTACGAGCAGTACTTC
TRBD2	16	TRBV7-2	TRBJ2-7	CASRRREGGGSYEQYF	TGTGCCAGCAGGCGACGGGAGGGCGGGGGGTCCTACGAGCAGTACTTC
TRBD2	16	TRBV10-1	TRBJ2-7	CASSESISGGVHEQYF	TGCGCCAGCAGTGAGTCGATCTCTGGGGGGGTCCACGAGCAGTACTTC
TRBD2	17	TRBV4-1	TRBJ2-2	CASSQEPGLAEGGELFF	TGCGCCAGCAGCCAAGAACCGGGACTAGCGGAAGGCGGGGAGCTGTTTTTT